What follows describes a single TCR beta chain. Antigen specificity is unknown. These data are taken from a study of T cell clonotyping in hematopoietic cell transplantation. The study's findings and limits: Without cell sorting, CD4 versus CD8 contributions remain unresolved.

Germline V gives CDR1 SQVTM, CDR2 ANQGSEA. V was shortened by 6 bases and J by 8 bases, with 34 bases between the two germline ends. The CDR3 length is 19 residues. Method: immunoSEQ multiplex PCR; TCRdb's copy keeps in-frame clones and lacks some. The table lists roughly 4,500 clones, roughly 94% of them singletons, with more than 5% in the top ten. Samples: about 28 days before transplant, then days 30, 100 and 180 after. The sequence was collected from a male patient aged 70 to 80 who had an allogeneic stem cell transplant from an unrelated donor, so T cells may come from the graft donor. Some clones in this sample may be carry-over from other donors' samples. The chain joins TRBV29-1 to TRBJ1-4, with D tentatively TRBD1 (6 bases). The source material was peripheral blood mononuclear cells, sampled 30 days after allogeneic stem cell transplant. The CDR3 bases are TGCAGCGTACTTCGAACCAGAGGGGGGCTTATAGGAGAGGACGAAAAACTGTTTTTT. This sequence encodes CSVLRTRGGLIGEDEKLFF.